The 27 T cell receptor beta chains below were found in one sample sequenced in a study of early T cells in non-severe SARS-CoV-2 infection. TCRdb reanalysed the 5' RACE reads using MiXCR and keeps one entry per CDR3 protein. The repertoire holds about 44,000 distinct CDR3 sequences, with under 30% as singletons. Sequencing used whole blood, obtained at baseline. Every receptor here comes from an adult who was a healthcare worker with PCR-confirmed SARS-CoV-2 infection or an uninfected control (not recorded which).

This clonotype appeared a few times. The gene calls are TRBV2 and TRBJ2-3; maybe TRBD1 (6 bases). There are 15 residues in the CDR3. The V gene lost 2 bases and the J gene lost 3 bases, with 12 bases spanning the gap. Germline assignment: CDR1 SNHLY and CDR2 FYNNEI. The CDR3 DNA sequence: TGTGCCAGCAGTGAATACAGGGAGTTGACAGATACGCAGTATTTT. This encodes CASSEYRELTDTQYF.

V usage is TRBV29-1 and J usage is TRBJ2-1; D may be TRBD2 (5 bases). Germline V lookup: CDR1 SQVTM, CDR2 ANQGSEA. Trimming stripped 4 bases from V and 6 bases from J, with 13 bases between. The CDR3 is made up of 13 amino acids. CDR3: CSVGVLEGNEQFF. As DNA, the CDR3 is TGCAGCGTTGGGGTCCTCGAGGGCAATGAGCAGTTCTTC.

The chain joins TRBV7-9 to TRBJ2-7; 7 bases fit TRBD1. Trimming cost V 3 bases and J 0 bases; bases outside gene matches: 5. The CDR3 sequence is 15 residues long. CDR1 is SEHNR and CDR2 is FQNEAQ in the germline V gene (reference sequence). CDR3 protein: CASSLGAGGSYEQYF. The CDR3 DNA reads as TGTGCCAGCAGCTTGGGGGCAGGGGGCTCCTACGAGCAGTACTTC.

This chain uses TRBV7-2 with TRBJ2-2; 8 nucleotides line up with TRBD2. Unmatched junction bases numbered 7, after V lost 4 bases and J lost 3 bases. Germline V lookup: CDR1 SGHTA, CDR2 FQGNSA. CDR3 length: 16 residues. CDR3 in DNA: TGTGCCAGCAGCTCGAACCCCGGGGGGGACACCGGGGAGCTGTTTTTT. This gives the protein CASSSNPGGDTGELFF.

This clonotype was found a few times. The chain is built from TRBV7-9 and TRBJ2-2; D is unclear. The CDR3 runs to 12 residues. Germline V lookup: CDR1 SEHNR, CDR2 FQNEAQ (reference sequence). Trimming cost V 3 bases and J 3 bases, with 2 bases left between them. For the CDR3, the DNA is TGTGCCAGCAGCTTTGACACCGGGGAGCTGTTTTTT. Protein sequence: CASSFDTGELFF.

This clonotype came up many times. CDR3 amino acids: CASSLAAGVYEQYF. In nucleotides, the CDR3 is TGCGCCAGCAGCTTGGCCGCCGGGGTCTACGAGCAGTACTTC. The chain is built from TRBV5-1 and TRBJ2-7, with D tentatively TRBD2 (5 bases). V lost 0 bases, J lost 3 bases, and 10 bases lay in between. The germline gives CDR1 SGHRS, CDR2 YFSETQ. The CDR3 length is 14 residues.

This clonotype was picked up many times. The chain uses TRBV6-1 and TRBJ2-1; 10 nucleotides match TRBD2. The CDR3 sequence is 15 residues long. Trimming at V came to 9 bases and at J to 8 bases, leaving 13 bases not matched to a gene. CDR1 is MNHNS and CDR2 is SASEGT in the germline V gene. The CDR3 loop is CASDLTSGLWDEQFF. The CDR3 coding sequence is TGTGCCAGTGATCTGACTAGCGGGCTTTGGGATGAGCAGTTCTTC.

This clonotype was detected a few times. This rearrangement joins TRBV10-2 to TRBJ2-5; the D is unclear. Trimming stripped 0 bases from V and 5 bases from J, with 7 bases between. Germline CDR1 is WSHSY and CDR2 is SAAADI. This CDR3 is built from 13 residues. CDR3 sequence reads: CASSESIAETQYF. In DNA form, the CDR3 reads TGCGCCAGCAGTGAGTCAATAGCCGAGACCCAGTACTTC.

V usage is TRBV6-6 and J usage is TRBJ1-5; D gene ambiguous. V lost 0 bases and J lost 7, with 4 bases in between. The CDR3 extends over 12 amino acids. Germline CDR1 MNHNY, CDR2 SVGAGI (reference sequence). The chain's CDR3 is CASSYSKQPQHF. The DNA of the CDR3 is TGTGCCAGCAGTTACTCGAAGCAGCCCCAGCATTTT.

This clonotype was recorded a few times. This chain links TRBV7-6 with TRBJ2-2, with D possibly matching TRBD1 (7 bases). CDR1 and CDR2 (germline): SGHVS, FNYEAQ. V lost 3 bases and J lost 4, with 12 bases in between. The CDR3 length is 15 residues. The CDR3 DNA is TGTGCCAGCAGCTTGGCGGGACAGAGCACCGGGGAGCTGTTTTTT. Translation gives CASSLAGQSTGELFF.

This chain connects TRBV7-9 to TRBJ1-1, with D maybe TRBD1 (5 bases). This CDR3 has 16 amino acids. V dropped 5 bases and J dropped 0 bases, with 16 bases sitting between them. The germline V gene encodes CDR1 SEHNR and CDR2 FQNEAQ (reference sequence). The CDR3 DNA follows: TGTGCCAGCAGCCCGCGACAGACCATGGTGAACACTGAAGCTTTCTTT. It encodes CASSPRQTMVNTEAFF.

By share, this clonotype counts as medium-sized (0.01 to 0.1%). The genes are TRBV12-3 or TRBV12-4 and TRBJ2-3, with 8 nucleotides matching TRBD1. The CDR3 is 15 amino acids. The trim removed 7 bases at V and 1 base at J, leaving 7 bases unmatched. The CDR3 loop reads CASTLDRGGTDTQYF. CDR3 nucleotide sequence: TGTGCCAGCACCCTAGACAGGGGAGGCACAGATACGCAGTATTTT.

This clonotype was detected a few times. V gene TRBV20-1 combines with J gene TRBJ1-3; D might be TRBD1 (6 bases). Germline CDR1 is DFQATT and CDR2 is SNEGSKA (reference sequence). V was cut by 3 bases and J by 2 bases, with 8 bases left in between. The CDR3 totals 13 residues. The CDR3 protein is CSASRGTGNTIYF. In DNA, the CDR3 is TGCAGTGCTAGTAGGGGGACTGGAAACACCATATATTTT.

This clonotype was recorded a few times. The gene calls are TRBV7-9 and TRBJ2-3; the match to TRBD1 covers 8 bases. The V and J ends lost 5 bases and 5 bases, in that order; junction bases with no gene match: 9. The CDR3 runs 15 residues. In germline, CDR1 is SEHNR, CDR2 FQNEAQ (reference sequence). The CDR3 is CASSTRTGNGDTQYF. The CDR3 DNA is TGTGCCAGCAGCACGAGGACAGGGAACGGAGATACGCAGTATTTT.

The rearrangement joins TRBV6-5 to TRBJ2-1; the D is unclear. The CDR3 has 14 residues. Germline loops: CDR1 MNHEY, CDR2 SVGAGI. The ends were cut back, 2 bases at V and 2 bases at J, with 7 bases in the middle. For the CDR3, the DNA is TGTGCCAGCAGTTACCGAGGCGCCTACAATGAGCAGTTCTTC. As protein: CASSYRGAYNEQFF.

The chain's CDR3 is CASSLGTDSSYNEQFF. CDR3 sequence (DNA): TGTGCCAGCAGCTTGGGGACCGATAGCTCCTACAATGAGCAGTTCTTC. This chain links TRBV5-8 with TRBJ2-1, with no clear D. V gave up 0 bases and J gave up 0 bases, with 10 bases separating them. CDR3 length: 16 amino acids. Germline V CDR1 and CDR2: SGHTS, YDEGEE.

This clonotype appeared a few times. V gene TRBV7-8 combines with J gene TRBJ2-5; D not resolved. The germline CDR1 and CDR2 sequences are SGHVS and FQNEAQ. This CDR3 has 15 residues. Trimming cost V 1 base and J 2 bases, with 11 bases left between them. CDR3 bases: TGTGCCAGCAGCTTAGAGAACAGCATTCAAGAGACCCAGTACTTC. Protein product: CASSLENSIQETQYF.

The J gene is TRBJ2-3, the V gene TRBV7-8, with D tentatively TRBD2 (6 bases). V shed 2 bases and J shed 3 bases, with 18 bases lying between them. Germline CDR1 SGHVS, CDR2 FQNEAQ. The CDR3 has 17 residues. The CDR3 is CASSLFPQTRLTDTQYF. The CDR3 DNA reads TGTGCCAGCAGCTTATTCCCACAGACTAGACTGACAGATACGCAGTATTTT.

The rearrangement uses TRBV6-5 and TRBJ1-6; 7 bases align to TRBD1. CDR3 length: 15 amino acids. Germline loops: CDR1 MNHEY, CDR2 SVGAGI. The V gene end was trimmed by 0 bases and the J gene end by 5 bases; junction bases not matched to a gene: 1. The CDR3 sequence is CASSYSRGNNSPLHF. Here the CDR3 DNA reads TGTGCCAGCAGTTACTCCAGGGGGAATAATTCACCCCTCCACTTT.

The chain recombines TRBV2 with TRBJ2-5; 12 bases align to TRBD2. The CDR3 consists of 15 residues. CDR1 is SNHLY and CDR2 is FYNNEI in the germline V gene. V was pared by 4 bases and J by 5 bases, with 5 bases of the junction left unmatched. CDR3 loop: CASSVRTSGAETQYF. The CDR3 nucleotides are TGTGCCAGCAGTGTGAGGACTAGCGGGGCGGAGACCCAGTACTTC.

DNA for the CDR3: TGTGCCAGTAGTCACGGGGACAGGGGGCAAAACATTCAGTACTTC. Translating it yields CASSHGDRGQNIQYF. J is TRBJ2-4 and V is TRBV19, with 12 bases identical to TRBD1. V shed 5 bases and J 5 bases; nucleotides not matched to a gene: 4. Germline V gene data show CDR1 as LNHDA and CDR2 as SQIVND (reference sequence). The CDR3 sequence is 15 residues long.

The chain employs TRBV30 and TRBJ1-2, with D tentatively TRBD1 (6 bases). Trimming removed 1 base from V and 6 bases from J, with 15 bases in between. Germline V lookup: CDR1 GTSNPN, CDR2 SVGIG (reference sequence). CDR3 length: 14 residues. The CDR3 DNA sequence: TGTGCCTGGAGTGGGGACACTTTTTGGGATGGCTACACCTTC. Translating it yields CAWSGDTFWDGYTF.

The V gene is TRBV7-8, the J gene TRBJ2-5, with 7 positions matching TRBD2. The CDR3 is made up of 14 amino acids. The V gene's germline CDR1 is SGHVS and CDR2 FQNEAQ. Germline trimming cut 0 bases from V and 6 bases from J; bases unmatched to any gene: 4. The CDR3 DNA sequence: TGTGCCAGCAGCTTAGCTAGCGGGCTGAAGACCCAGTACTTC. This gives the protein CASSLASGLKTQYF.

This clonotype was seen a few times. The V and J genes are TRBV11-2 and TRBJ2-3, with D tentatively TRBD1 or TRBD2 (5 bases each). The germline V gene has CDR1 SGHAT and CDR2 FQNNGV. The CDR3 extends over 18 amino acids. The ends were cut back, 1 base at V and 1 base at J, with 18 bases in the middle. The CDR3 protein is CASSLGVAGLGGTDTQYF. The DNA of the CDR3 is TGTGCCAGCAGCTTAGGGGTGGCAGGGCTGGGAGGCACAGATACGCAGTATTTT. The full variable domain, with the rest looked up from reference TRBV11-2 and TRBJ2-3, is EAGVAQSPRYKIIEKRQSVAFWCNPISGHATLYWYQQILGQGPKLLIQFQNNGVVDDSQLPKDRFSAERLKGVDSTLKIQPAKLEDSAVYLCASSLGVAGLGGTDTQYFGPGTRLTVL.

This clonotype was seen many times. This chain links TRBV25-1 with TRBJ2-6; TRBD1 aligns across 10 bases. V was clipped by 5 bases and J by 1 base; unmatched bases: 5. Germline CDR1 reads MGHDK; CDR2 reads SYGVNS. This CDR3 region has 17 residues. CDR3 residues: CASSLRDRGSGANVLTF. CDR3 DNA: TGTGCCAGCAGTTTACGGGACAGGGGTTCTGGGGCCAACGTCCTGACTTTC.

This clonotype was detected ten times or more. This chain uses TRBV12-3 or TRBV12-4 with TRBJ2-7; 10 bases match TRBD1. The CDR3 length is 15 residues. Trimming cost V 5 bases and J 4 bases; bases outside gene matches: 8. This CDR3 is CASSPEGTGAYEQYF. In DNA, the CDR3 is TGTGCCAGCAGTCCCGAGGGGACAGGGGCATACGAGCAGTACTTC.

The V call is TRBV25-1, the J call TRBJ2-1; 9 bases are a match to TRBD1. V dropped 6 bases and J dropped 9; count of bases not matched to a gene: 9. CDR3 length equals 14 residues. Germline CDR1 and CDR2: MGHDK and SYGVNS. The CDR3 sequence is CASRTGGRWGEQFF. The CDR3 DNA follows: TGTGCCAGCAGGACAGGGGGACGTTGGGGTGAGCAGTTCTTC.